A selection of T cell receptor beta chains follows, all from one sample in a study of CD8 T cells in ankylosing spondylitis. MiXCR was run by TCRdb on the 5' RACE reads, yielding one entry per CDR3 protein. The sample includes 270,000 or so distinct CDR3 sequences, 15% to 20% of them seen just once. Input material: blood, either unsorted or a sorted T cell fraction (not recorded which). Receptor source: a male donor with ankylosing spondylitis or in good health (not recorded which). Both conserved end residues are part of each CDR3. The D gene is left open where the match is weak. Part of the rows lack a size; the others show once, few, many or a class for expanded clones.

v_call	j_call	d_call	clone_size	cdr3_aa	cdr3_nt
TRBV29-1	TRBJ2-7	-	many	CSVEWQGYEQYF	TGCAGCGTTGAATGGCAGGGGTACGAGCAGTACTTC
TRBV29-1	TRBJ1-2	-	-	CSVPQGNYGYTF	TGCAGCGTTCCACAGGGAAACTATGGCTACACCTTC
TRBV9	TRBJ2-2	-	-	CASSVGQENTGELFF	TGTGCCAGCAGCGTAGGACAGGAGAACACCGGGGAGCTGTTTTTT
TRBV7-7	TRBJ2-5	-	-	CASSQRTGAAQYF	TGTGCTAGCAGTCAGAGGACGGGTGCGGCCCAGTACTTC
TRBV12-3/TRBV12-4	TRBJ2-1	TRBD2	-	CASLAGASHEQFF	TGTGCCAGCCTAGCGGGAGCTTCTCATGAGCAGTTCTTC
TRBV5-1	TRBJ2-3	-	-	CASSMTAVPSTDTQYF	TGCGCCAGCAGCATGACGGCGGTACCTAGCACAGATACGCAGTATTTT
TRBV7-6	TRBJ2-1	-	many	CASSFRRKLGGEQFF	TGTGCCAGCAGCTTTCGTCGAAAACTGGGGGGTGAGCAGTTCTTC
TRBV5-1	TRBJ2-1	-	-	CASSLVQGEQFF	TGCGCCAGCAGCTTGGTTCAAGGTGAGCAGTTCTTC
TRBV29-1	TRBJ2-5	TRBD1	many	CSVPFWTGDQETQYF	TGCAGCGTTCCTTTTTGGACAGGGGATCAAGAGACCCAGTACTTC
TRBV28	TRBJ1-2	TRBD1	-	CASSSGTGHGYTF	TGTGCCAGCAGTTCTGGGACAGGGCATGGCTACACCTTC
TRBV27	TRBJ2-7	-	many	CASSLRALSYEQYF	TGTGCCAGCAGTTTAAGAGCCCTCTCCTACGAGCAGTACTTC
TRBV9	TRBJ2-7	-	many	CASSPPRVESYEQYF	TGTGCCAGCAGCCCCCCGAGGGTGGAGTCCTACGAGCAGTACTTC
TRBV4-1	TRBJ1-1	-	-	CASSQDWTDEAFF	TGCGCCAGCAGCCAAGACTGGACAGATGAAGCTTTCTTT
TRBV11-2	TRBJ1-1	TRBD1	few	CASSLDSTGGTEAFF	TGTGCCAGCAGCTTAGATTCTACAGGGGGCACTGAAGCTTTCTTT
TRBV7-9	TRBJ2-7	TRBD2	few	CASSFRLAGVGEQYF	TGTGCCAGCAGCTTCCGACTAGCGGGAGTGGGCGAGCAGTACTTC
TRBV7-9	TRBJ2-7	-	few	CASSLDTYEQYF	TGTGCCAGCAGCTTGGACACTTACGAGCAGTACTTC
TRBV15	TRBJ2-7	-	few	CATSRDHGSSYEQYF	TGTGCCACCAGCAGAGATCACGGGAGCTCCTACGAGCAGTACTTC
TRBV11-2	TRBJ2-3	-	many	CASSLAGEGTDTQYF	TGTGCCAGCAGCTTAGCCGGTGAGGGCACAGATACGCAGTATTTT
TRBV19	TRBJ1-2	-	-	CASSIDAGANYGYTF	TGTGCCAGTAGTATAGACGCGGGAGCTAACTATGGCTACACCTTC
TRBV27	TRBJ1-1	TRBD1	few	CASSSSGGWNTEAFF	TGTGCCAGCAGTTCATCAGGGGGCTGGAACACTGAAGCTTTCTTT
TRBV7-3	TRBJ2-1	-	-	CASSLIRGQHNEQFF	TGTGCCAGCAGCTTAATCAGGGGTCAACACAATGAGCAGTTCTTC
TRBV5-1	TRBJ2-7	TRBD2	few	CASSQYSGSNYEQYF	TGCGCCAGCAGCCAATATAGCGGGAGTAACTACGAGCAGTACTTC
TRBV4-3	TRBJ2-4	TRBD1	few	CASSQEGQKNIQYF	TGCGCCAGCAGCCAAGAGGGACAGAAAAACATTCAGTACTTC
TRBV10-3	TRBJ2-1	TRBD2	-	CAISESQLAVYNEQFF	TGTGCCATCAGTGAGTCGCAACTAGCGGTCTACAATGAGCAGTTCTTC
TRBV7-9	TRBJ2-5	-	many	CASSLTETQYF	TGTGCCAGCAGCTTAACAGAGACCCAGTACTTC
TRBV12-3/TRBV12-4	TRBJ2-7	TRBD1	many	CASSLALTGYEQYF	TGTGCCAGCAGTTTAGCCCTGACAGGGTACGAGCAGTACTTC
TRBV6-1	TRBJ2-7	-	many	CASSLQEQVSYEQYF	TGTGCCAGCAGTCTCCAGGAGCAGGTCTCCTACGAGCAGTACTTC
TRBV9	TRBJ2-5	-	-	CASSVDLELVGETQYF	TGTGCCAGCAGCGTAGATCTGGAGTTGGTGGGAGAGACCCAGTACTTC
TRBV6-1	TRBJ1-4	-	-	CASSNDRTSEKLFF	TGTGCCAGCAGCAACGACAGGACAAGTGAAAAACTGTTTTTT
TRBV11-2	TRBJ2-1	-	-	CASSFKTYGLPGEQFF	TGTGCCAGCAGCTTTAAAACGTACGGTCTCCCCGGGGAGCAGTTCTTC
TRBV7-2	TRBJ2-7	TRBD2	-	CASSLSLAVHEQYF	TGTGCCAGCAGCTTGTCACTAGCGGTCCACGAGCAGTACTTC
TRBV14	TRBJ2-7	TRBD2	few	CASSQRLAGAEQYF	TGTGCCAGCAGCCAACGCCTAGCGGGAGCCGAGCAGTACTTC
TRBV4-1	TRBJ1-4	-	few	CASSQGHSVAEKLFF	TGCGCCAGCAGCCAGGGACACTCCGTAGCTGAAAAACTGTTTTTT
TRBV29-1	TRBJ2-1	-	few	CSVEVDTKQFF	TGCAGCGTTGAAGTGGACACCAAGCAGTTCTTC
TRBV12-3/TRBV12-4	TRBJ2-7	-	many	CASSSGLGLEEQYF	TGTGCCAGCAGCAGCGGCCTGGGACTGGAGGAGCAGTACTTC
TRBV5-1	TRBJ2-7	TRBD2	many	CASKDSGATYEQYF	TGCGCCAGCAAGGATAGCGGGGCAACCTACGAGCAGTACTTC
TRBV4-2	TRBJ2-5	-	many	CASSQDSLAGQETQYF	TGTGCCAGCAGCCAAGATTCCCTAGCAGGTCAAGAGACCCAGTACTTC
TRBV20-1	TRBJ2-1	-	-	CSARDGQSASSYNEQFF	TGCAGTGCCAGAGATGGGCAAAGCGCCAGCTCCTACAATGAGCAGTTCTTC
TRBV20-1	TRBJ2-1	TRBD2	many	CSASSGRLHEQFF	TGCAGTGCTTCTAGCGGGAGGCTTCATGAGCAGTTCTTC
TRBV19	TRBJ2-7	TRBD2	-	CASSISAGPYYEQYF	TGTGCCAGTAGTATATCAGCGGGACCTTACTACGAGCAGTACTTC
TRBV28	TRBJ2-7	TRBD1	few	CASSFQGAVNEQYF	TGTGCCAGCAGTTTTCAGGGGGCGGTTAACGAGCAGTACTTC
TRBV3-1	TRBJ2-7	TRBD2	few	CASSRTGTRAYEQYF	TGTGCCAGCAGCCGGACCGGGACTAGGGCCTACGAGCAGTACTTC
TRBV6-5	TRBJ2-1	-	few	CASSLGRVFDEQFF	TGTGCCAGCAGTTTAGGCAGGGTTTTTGATGAGCAGTTCTTC
TRBV11-1	TRBJ2-5	TRBD2	-	CASSGTSGSGQETQYF	TGTGCCAGCAGCGGGACTAGCGGGAGCGGCCAAGAGACCCAGTACTTC
TRBV20-1	TRBJ2-7	-	-	CSARGDREGYEQYF	TGCAGTGCTAGAGGCGACAGGGAGGGCTACGAGCAGTACTTC
TRBV20-1	TRBJ2-5	TRBD2	once	CSARDPRTSDWSTQYF	TGCAGTGCTAGAGATCCCCGGACTAGCGATTGGTCGACCCAGTACTTC
TRBV28	TRBJ2-1	-	-	CASSSSGLTGPSSYNEQFF	TGTGCCAGCAGTTCCTCGGGCCTAACCGGGCCGAGCTCCTACAATGAGCAGTTCTTC
TRBV29-1	TRBJ2-7	TRBD1	-	CSVEGTGNYEQYF	TGCAGCGTTGAAGGGACAGGGAACTACGAGCAGTACTTC
TRBV29-1	TRBJ2-1	-	few	CSVAPVPGLGNNEQFF	TGCAGCGTTGCACCTGTACCGGGACTGGGGAACAATGAGCAGTTCTTC
TRBV20-1	TRBJ2-3	TRBD2	few	CSATGTSEYTDTQYF	TGCAGTGCCACCGGGACTAGCGAATACACAGATACGCAGTATTTT
TRBV29-1	TRBJ2-2	-	few	CSVEKIWQGGNTGELFF	TGCAGCGTTGAAAAGATTTGGCAGGGGGGGAACACCGGGGAGCTGTTTTTT
TRBV4-1	TRBJ2-7	TRBD2	-	CASSQSGSYEQYF	TGCGCCAGCAGCCAGAGCGGGAGCTACGAGCAGTACTTC
TRBV20-1	TRBJ2-3	TRBD2	-	CSARDASGTIDTQYF	TGCAGTGCTAGAGATGCTAGCGGGACGATCGATACGCAGTATTTT
TRBV13	TRBJ2-2	-	many	CASSSALHGELFF	TGTGCCAGCAGTTCCGCACTCCACGGGGAGCTGTTTTTT
TRBV29-1	TRBJ2-7	TRBD2	few	CSAGGGAGSYEQYF	TGCAGCGCCGGCGGGGGGGCTGGTTCCTACGAGCAGTACTTC
TRBV4-2	TRBJ2-3	-	-	CASSQLSVFPDTQYF	TGTGCCAGCAGCCAGCTGTCCGTTTTCCCAGATACGCAGTATTTT
TRBV4-3	TRBJ2-7	-	-	CASSQDRGSHYEQYF	TGCGCCAGCAGCCAAGATCGCGGCTCCCACTACGAGCAGTACTTC